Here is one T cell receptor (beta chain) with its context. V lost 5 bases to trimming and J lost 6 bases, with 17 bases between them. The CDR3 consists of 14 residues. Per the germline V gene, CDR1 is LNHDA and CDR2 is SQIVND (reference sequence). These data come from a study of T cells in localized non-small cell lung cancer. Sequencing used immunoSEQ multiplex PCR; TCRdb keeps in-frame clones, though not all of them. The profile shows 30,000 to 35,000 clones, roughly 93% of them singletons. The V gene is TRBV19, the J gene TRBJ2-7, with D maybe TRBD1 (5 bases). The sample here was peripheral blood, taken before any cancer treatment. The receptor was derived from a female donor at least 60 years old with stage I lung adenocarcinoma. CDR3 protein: CASSPGQGLIEQYF. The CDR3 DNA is TGTGCCAGTAGTCCTGGACAAGGGCTGATCGAGCAGTACTTC.